This T cell receptor beta chain was identified in a study of PD-L1 blockade in urothelial cancer. The CDR3 has 15 amino acids. Germline-derived CDR1 and CDR2 are MDHEN and SYDVKM. J was trimmed by 1 base and V by 2 bases; bases with no gene match: 2. Time point of the sample: pretreatment peripheral blood. Using immunoSEQ multiplex PCR, the repertoire was profiled, and TCRdb retains in-frame clones only, with some absent. The sample includes tens of thousands of clones, about 88% of them seen just once. The sample in question was PBMCs, obtained around atezolizumab (anti-PD-L1) treatment. This chain links TRBV28 with TRBJ2-3, with 8 bases matching TRBD1. This clonotype originated in a donor aged 40 or older with urothelial cancer. CDR3 sequence (DNA): TGTGCCAGCAGTTTAGCGGGACAGGGCACAGATACGCAGTATTTT. It yields the protein CASSLAGQGTDTQYF.